These 5 T cell receptor beta chains share one sample of origin, sequenced in a study of shared clonotypes between healthy human individuals. This table comes from immunoSEQ multiplex PCR, and its TCRdb copy is limited to in-frame clones, with some not included. The sample lists millions of clones; roughly 95% were seen once. CD45RO negativity and positive selection for CCR7 defined naive CD8 cells, a population that excluded terminally differentiated effector memory CD45RA+ cells. Sequencing used naive CD8+ T cells sorted from blood. These receptors originate from a man younger than 35 in good health.

The chain carries TRBV6-5 and TRBJ1-4; D unclear. CDR1 is MNHEY, CDR2 SVGAGI, per germline. CDR3 size: 14 residues. V dropped 4 bases and J dropped 5 bases, with 11 bases sitting between them. CDR3 in DNA: TGTGCCAGCAGTTTCAGTCTATGGAATGAAAAACTGTTTTTT. This encodes CASSFSLWNEKLFF.

The rearrangement uses TRBV11-2 and TRBJ2-1; possible D gene TRBD2, 6 bases. Trimming pared 5 bases from V and 3 bases from J, leaving 20 bases between. The CDR3 is 17 residues long. Germline CDR1 SGHAT, CDR2 FQNNGV. The CDR3 sequence is CASSQLWRAIRYNEQFF. The CDR3 nucleotides are TGTGCCAGCAGCCAACTCTGGAGGGCCATACGCTACAATGAGCAGTTCTTC.

The chain has TRBV7-9 and TRBJ2-1, with TRBD2 matching over 10 bases. Per germline, CDR1 SEHNR and CDR2 FQNEAQ (reference sequence). V was clipped by 3 bases and J by 6 bases; unmatched bases: 5. This CDR3 comprises 15 residues. CDR3 nucleotides: TGTGCCAGCAGCTTCCCAGCGGGAGGGCGCAATGAGCAGTTCTTC. It specifies CASSFPAGGRNEQFF.

The count of this clone is one. V and J are TRBV10-1 and TRBJ2-7, with D tentatively TRBD1 or TRBD2 (5 bases each). Trimming took 5 bases from V and 7 from J, leaving 18 bases between them. The CDR3 extends over 14 amino acids. Germline assignment: CDR1 WNHNN and CDR2 SYGVQD (reference sequence). CDR3 DNA: TGCGCCAGCAGTCAGGACACGGGACGTTTGGAGCAGTACTTC. Translation: CASSQDTGRLEQYF.

The chain uses TRBV6-5 and TRBJ2-5; D perhaps matches TRBD2 (5 bases). The CDR3 has 14 residues. CDR1 is MNHEY and CDR2 is SVGAGI in the germline V gene. The V gene lost 5 bases and the J gene lost 4 bases, with 14 bases spanning the gap. The CDR3 region is CASSPERAPETQYF. The CDR3 region has the DNA TGTGCCAGCAGTCCGGAGAGGGCCCCAGAGACCCAGTACTTC.